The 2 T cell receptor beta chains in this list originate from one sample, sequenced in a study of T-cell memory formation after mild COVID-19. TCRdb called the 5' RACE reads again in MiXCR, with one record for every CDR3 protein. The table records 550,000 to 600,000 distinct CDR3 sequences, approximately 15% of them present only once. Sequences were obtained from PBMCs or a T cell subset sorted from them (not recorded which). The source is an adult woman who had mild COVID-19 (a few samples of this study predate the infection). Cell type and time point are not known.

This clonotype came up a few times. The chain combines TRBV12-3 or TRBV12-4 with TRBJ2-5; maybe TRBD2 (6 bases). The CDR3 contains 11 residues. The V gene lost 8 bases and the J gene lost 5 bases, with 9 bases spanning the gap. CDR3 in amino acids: CASGGFETQYF. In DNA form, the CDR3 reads TGTGCCAGCGGGGGGTTTGAGACCCAGTACTTC.

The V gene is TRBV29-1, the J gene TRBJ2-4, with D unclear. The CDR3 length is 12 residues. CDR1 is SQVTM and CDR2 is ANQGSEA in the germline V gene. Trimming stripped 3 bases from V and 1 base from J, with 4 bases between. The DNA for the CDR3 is TGCAGCGTTGAGGGGGCCAAAAACATTCAGTACTTC. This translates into CSVEGAKNIQYF.